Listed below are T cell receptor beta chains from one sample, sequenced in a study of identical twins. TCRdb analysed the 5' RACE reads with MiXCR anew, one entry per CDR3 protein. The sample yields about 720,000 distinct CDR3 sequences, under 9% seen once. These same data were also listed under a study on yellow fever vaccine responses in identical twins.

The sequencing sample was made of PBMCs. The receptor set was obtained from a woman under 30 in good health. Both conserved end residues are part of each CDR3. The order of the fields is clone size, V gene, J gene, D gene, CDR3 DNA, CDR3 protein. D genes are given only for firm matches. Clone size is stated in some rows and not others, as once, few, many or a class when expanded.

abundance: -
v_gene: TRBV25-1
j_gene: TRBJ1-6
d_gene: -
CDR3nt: TGTGCCAGCAGTGACAGCCTGAGCTCCTATAATTCACCCCTCCACTTT
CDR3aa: CASSDSLSSYNSPLHF

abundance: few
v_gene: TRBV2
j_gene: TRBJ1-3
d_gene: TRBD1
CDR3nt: TGTGCCAGCAGCGTAGGGGGCGGGAACACCATATATTTT
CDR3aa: CASSVGGGNTIYF

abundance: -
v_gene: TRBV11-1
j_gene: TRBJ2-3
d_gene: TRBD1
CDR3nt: TGTGCCAGCAGAGGGGGCAATGATCATACGCAGTATTTT
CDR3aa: CASRGGNDHTQYF

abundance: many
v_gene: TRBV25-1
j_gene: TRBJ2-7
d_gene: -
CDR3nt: TGTGCCAGCAGTGGGGGCTACGAGCAGTACTTC
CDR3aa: CASSGGYEQYF

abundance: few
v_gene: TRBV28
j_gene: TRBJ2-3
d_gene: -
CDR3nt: TGTGCCAGCAGTTTTAGGTTAACAGATACGCAGTATTTT
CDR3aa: CASSFRLTDTQYF

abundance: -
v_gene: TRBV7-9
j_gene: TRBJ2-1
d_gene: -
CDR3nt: TGTGCCAGCTCAACTACACCGGACAGATCAAACAATGAGCAGTTCTTC
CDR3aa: CASSTTPDRSNNEQFF

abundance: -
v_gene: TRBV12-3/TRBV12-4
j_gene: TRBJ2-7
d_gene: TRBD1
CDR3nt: TGTGCCAGCAGCGGTGGGACAGGGGTCGAGCAGTACTTC
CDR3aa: CASSGGTGVEQYF

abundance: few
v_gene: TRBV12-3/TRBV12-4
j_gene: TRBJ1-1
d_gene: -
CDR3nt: TGTGCCAGCGGCAAACAGGACTTCACTGAAGCTTTCTTT
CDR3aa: CASGKQDFTEAFF

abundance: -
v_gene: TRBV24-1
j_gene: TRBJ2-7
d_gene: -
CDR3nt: TGTGCCACCAGTGATTCCCGATCGGGGTGGACCTACGAGCAGTACTTC
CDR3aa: CATSDSRSGWTYEQYF

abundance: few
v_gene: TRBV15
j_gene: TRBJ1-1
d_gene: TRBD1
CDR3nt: TGTGCCACCAGCAGAGATTACAGGGGGTCGCTGGACACTGAAGCTTTCTTT
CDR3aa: CATSRDYRGSLDTEAFF

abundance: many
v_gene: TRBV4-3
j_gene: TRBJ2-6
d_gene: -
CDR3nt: TGCGCCAGCAGCCAAAACTCTGGGGCCAACGTCCTGACTTTC
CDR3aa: CASSQNSGANVLTF

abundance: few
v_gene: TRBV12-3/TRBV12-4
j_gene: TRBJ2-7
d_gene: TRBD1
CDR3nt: TGTGCCAGCAAGAGGACAGGGGTAATTACCTACGAGCAGTACTTC
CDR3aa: CASKRTGVITYEQYF

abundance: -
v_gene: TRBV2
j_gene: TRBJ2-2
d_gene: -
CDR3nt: TGTGCCAGCAGTGCCACTCCGGGACAGAACACCGGGGAGCTGTTTTTT
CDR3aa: CASSATPGQNTGELFF

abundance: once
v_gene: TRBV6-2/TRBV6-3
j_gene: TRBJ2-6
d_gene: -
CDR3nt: TGTGCCAGCAGCCACCGAACCGTCTCTGGGGCCAACGTCCTGACTTTC
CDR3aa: CASSHRTVSGANVLTF

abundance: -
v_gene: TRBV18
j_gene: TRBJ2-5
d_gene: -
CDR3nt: TGTGCCAGCTCACCCTCGGGCGTAGAGACCCAGTACTTC
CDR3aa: CASSPSGVETQYF

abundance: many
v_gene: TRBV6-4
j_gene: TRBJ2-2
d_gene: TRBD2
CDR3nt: TGTGCCAGCAGTGACTTAAAGCGGGGGGGCAACTTCGTGGCCGGGGAGCTGTTTTTT
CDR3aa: CASSDLKRGGNFVAGELFF

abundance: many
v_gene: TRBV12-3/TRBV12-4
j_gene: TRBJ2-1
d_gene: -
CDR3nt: TGTGCCAGCAGCCCCAGGGTATTTGGTGAGCAGTTCTTC
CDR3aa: CASSPRVFGEQFF

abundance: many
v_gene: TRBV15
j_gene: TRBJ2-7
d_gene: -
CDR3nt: TGTGCCACCAGCAGAGAAGCCCCCGGGACAAAGCAGTACGAGCAGTACTTC
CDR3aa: CATSREAPGTKQYEQYF

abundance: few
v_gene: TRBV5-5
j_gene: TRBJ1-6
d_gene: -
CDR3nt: TGTGCCAGCAGCTTGGAGGGGATAGTCTATAATTCACCCCTCCACTTT
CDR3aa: CASSLEGIVYNSPLHF

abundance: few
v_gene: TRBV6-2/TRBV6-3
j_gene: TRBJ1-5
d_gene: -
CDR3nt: TGTGCCAGCAGTTTATTGCGGGGTGAGCAGCCCCAGCATTTT
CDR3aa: CASSLLRGEQPQHF

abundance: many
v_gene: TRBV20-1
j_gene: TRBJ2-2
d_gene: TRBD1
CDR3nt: TGCAGTGCTCCCCGACAGGGGAAGGACACCGGGGAGCTGTTTTTT
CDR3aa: CSAPRQGKDTGELFF

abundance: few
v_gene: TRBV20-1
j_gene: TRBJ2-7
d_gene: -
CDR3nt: TGCAGTGCCGACCCGGCACCCAGGGATGGGTCCTACGAGCAGTACTTC
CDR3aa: CSADPAPRDGSYEQYF

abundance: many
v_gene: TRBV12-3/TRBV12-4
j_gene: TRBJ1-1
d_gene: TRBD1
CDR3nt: TGTGCCAGCAGTCCCCCTTGGACAGGAAGGACTGAAGCTTTCTTT
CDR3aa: CASSPPWTGRTEAFF

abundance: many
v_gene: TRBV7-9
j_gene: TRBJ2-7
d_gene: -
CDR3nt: TGTGCCAGCAGCTTAATAGCAGGATCCTACGAGCAGTACTTC
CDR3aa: CASSLIAGSYEQYF

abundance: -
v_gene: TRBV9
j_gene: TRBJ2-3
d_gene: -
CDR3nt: TGTGCCAGCAGCCCCCAAACAGGGAGTCGGACAGATACGCAGTATTTT
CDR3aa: CASSPQTGSRTDTQYF

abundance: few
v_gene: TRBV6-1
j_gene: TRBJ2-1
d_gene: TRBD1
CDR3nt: TGTGCCAGCAGCCAATCGGGACAGGTAAACAATGAGCAGTTCTTC
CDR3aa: CASSQSGQVNNEQFF

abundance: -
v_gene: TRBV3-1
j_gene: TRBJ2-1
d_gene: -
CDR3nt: TGTGCCAGCAGCCAAGTTCTGGTCAATGAGCAGTTCTTC
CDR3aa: CASSQVLVNEQFF

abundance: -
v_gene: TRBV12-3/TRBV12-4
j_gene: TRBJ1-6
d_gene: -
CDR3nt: TGTGCCAGCAGTTTACAGGACTCCTATAATTCACCCCTCCACTTT
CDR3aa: CASSLQDSYNSPLHF

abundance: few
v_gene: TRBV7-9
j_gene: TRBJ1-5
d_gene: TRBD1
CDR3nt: TGTGCCAGCAGCCGCGGACAGGGCAATCAGCCCCAGCATTTT
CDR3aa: CASSRGQGNQPQHF